This TCR beta chain came from a study of shared clonotypes between healthy human individuals (TCRdb year 2020). Looking at the study overall: The cohort comprised a couple of women and a few men aged 18 to 49 years. The study deeply sequenced blood TCR repertoires of about 5 healthy adults to estimate repertoire size and the extent of clonotype sharing between individuals. For each donor, three plates each were used for CD4 naive and CD4 memory, two plates were used for CD8 naive, and one plate was used for CD8 memory. Leukapheresis yielded between about 0.85 and 9 billion PBMCs per donor. Libraries were prepared and TCR repertoires were sequenced by different laboratories using diverse techniques, in order to increase sequencing depth and limit assay-specific biases. Beyond this particular receptor, the publication reports: Higher generation probabilities were observed for clonotypes shared by all four sorted-subset donors than for non-shared clonotypes. Pairwise subsampling led to the expectation that sequencing depth would affect the degree of clonotype sharing among donors. When four donors were compared, the shared fraction of clonotypes was roughly 5% for naive CD4, roughly 3.4% for naive CD8, 2.3% for memory CD4, and around 0.37% for memory CD8. Incomplete sequencing was indicated by rarefaction of sorted-subset datasets, despite the large sequencing depth. Because the study included a small number of donors, the genetic and exposure-history diversity represented was limited. Only blood was sampled, and tissue TCR repertoires likely differ from those in blood. Larger estimated clonotype richness was generally found for naive subsets than for memory subsets.

Healthy HIV-negative adults with no recently reported acute infections or vaccinations were included as donors. Only Caucasian adults living in Nashville, Tennessee, USA were represented among the donors. CD8 memory samples were composed of magnetically selected CD45RO+ cells combined with CCR7-negative CD45RA+ effector memory (TemRA) cells. After blood collection by leukapheresis, PBMCs were isolated using Ficoll-Histopaque density gradient centrifugation and then cryopreserved in the vapor phase of liquid nitrogen. Analytical flow cytometry was used to check the purity and quantity of each magnetically sorted T cell population. Genomic DNA was isolated from each sorted fraction and quantified by UV absorbance on a Nanodrop 2000c. Ends trimmed: V by 6 bases, J by 4 bases; bases unmatched to a gene: 5. The CDR3 holds 13 amino acids from the cysteine to the phenylalanine. Only CDR3 DNA is held: 39 bases, read in frame from base 1. Sequences MDHEN (CDR1) and SYDVKM (CDR2) are obtained from the germline V gene.

TCR CDR3 regions were amplified from genomic DNA by multiplex PCR using the deep immunoSEQ assay. Extracted genomic DNA from each cell subset was distributed evenly across all wells of several immunoSEQ 96-well plates, and each plate was treated as a replicate. Each replicate PCR for sorted subsets received 200 ng genomic DNA, equal to tens of thousands of T cell genomes. Purified libraries were measured with a Qubit 3.0 fluorometer, size-checked on a Bioanalyzer 2100, and measured again with the KAPA Library Quantification kit. Each immunoSEQ 96-well plate was sequenced on its own single-read 150-cycle Illumina NextSeq 550 flow cell. Turning to the authors' computational methods: Because the immunoSEQ output included only junctional sequences and no quality scores, the filtering could not be the same as the filtering used for full-length reads. Sequences were annotated with PyIR, a Python wrapper for IgBLAST v1.9, and V/J genes and CDR3 were assigned using IMGT germline references. Reads were removed for weak V/J assignments (E-value above 1e-6), missing CDR3, stop codons, out-of-frame junctions, or ambiguous translated residues. V3J clonotypes were defined as sequences sharing an identical inferred V gene, J gene, and CDR3 amino acid sequence. Percentage overlap between repertoires was computed as shared unique clonotypes divided by the size of the smaller repertoire. Repertoire richness was assessed with RTK rarefaction, the Chao1 estimator, and Recon v2.1 estimates of unobserved clonotypes. Generation probabilities were computed with OLGA for all TCRbeta clonotypes obtained by the gDNA method from a few donors. This immuneACCESS table, as held by TCRdb, lists in-frame sequences with V and J called but not all clones. Of the missing ones, under half trace to an unresolved V gene in checked studies; the others have no known cause. V, J and clone size are those of that table, while D and trimming were read from the DNA. A total of hundreds of thousands of clones appear in this sample, around 96% of them only once. The ten largest account for 0.32% of the sample.

Note on this clone: No cognate antigen has been identified for it. No base quality information exists; no much larger clone differs at one position.

The receptor was derived from a man in his thirties or forties in good health. The rearrangement joined TRBV28 to TRBJ1-1, with 7 bases matching TRBD1. The sequenced sample was memory CD8+ T cells sorted from blood. The cell subset or site label corresponds to: CD45RO+ cells pooled with CCR7-negative TemRA cells. Here the CDR3 is given as CASRLQGSTEAFF. In nucleotides, the sequence is TGTGCCAGCAGACTACAGGGGAGCACTGAAGCTTTCTTT. This CDR3, with the reference TRBV28 and TRBJ1-1 proteins standing in past its ends, gives the full variable domain DVKVTQSSRYLVKRTGEKVFLECVQDMDHENMFWYRQDPGLGLRLIYFSYDVKMKEKGDIPEGYSVSREKKERFSLILESASTNQTSMYLCASRLQGSTEAFFGQGTRLTVV.